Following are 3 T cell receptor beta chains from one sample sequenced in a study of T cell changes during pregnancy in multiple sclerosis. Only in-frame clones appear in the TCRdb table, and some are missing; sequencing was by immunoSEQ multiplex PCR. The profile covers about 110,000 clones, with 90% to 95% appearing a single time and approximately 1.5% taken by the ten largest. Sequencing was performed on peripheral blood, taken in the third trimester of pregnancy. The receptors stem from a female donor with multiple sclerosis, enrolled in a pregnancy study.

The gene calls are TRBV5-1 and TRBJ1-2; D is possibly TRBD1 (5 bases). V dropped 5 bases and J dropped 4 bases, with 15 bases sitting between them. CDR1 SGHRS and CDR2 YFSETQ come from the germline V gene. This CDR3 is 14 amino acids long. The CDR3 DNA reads TGCGCCAGCAGGCGCGACAGAAGGTTCTATGGCTACACCTTC. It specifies CASRRDRRFYGYTF.

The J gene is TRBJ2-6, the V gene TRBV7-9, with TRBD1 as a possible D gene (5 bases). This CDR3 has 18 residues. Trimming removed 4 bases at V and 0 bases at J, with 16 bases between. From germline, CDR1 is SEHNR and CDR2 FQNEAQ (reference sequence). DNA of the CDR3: TGTGCCAGCAGCTCCCACAGGTTAGGTAGCTCTGGGGCCAACGTCCTGACTTTC. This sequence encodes CASSSHRLGSSGANVLTF. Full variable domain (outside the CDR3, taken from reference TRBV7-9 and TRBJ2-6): DTGVSQNPRHKITKRGQNVTFRCDPISEHNRLYWYRQTLGQGPEFLTYFQNEAQLEKSRLLSDRFSAERPKGSFSTLEIQRTEQGDSAMYLCASSSHRLGSSGANVLTFGAGSRLTVL.

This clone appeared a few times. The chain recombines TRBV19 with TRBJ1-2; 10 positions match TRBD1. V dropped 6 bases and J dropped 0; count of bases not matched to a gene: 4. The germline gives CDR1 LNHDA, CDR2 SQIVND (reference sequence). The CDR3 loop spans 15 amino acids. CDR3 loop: CASRDRGRANYGYTF. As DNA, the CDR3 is TGTGCCAGTAGGGACAGGGGGAGAGCTAACTATGGCTACACCTTC.